The 26 T cell receptor beta chains reported below all come from one sample, sequenced in a study of regulatory T cells in long-lasting Graves disease. To make TCR beta libraries, researchers used iRepertoire HTBI primers and Arm-PCR of CDR3 regions. Using its own MiXCR run on the multiplex PCR reads, TCRdb lists one record per CDR3 protein. The profile shows about 470,000 distinct CDR3 sequences, less than 25% of them singletons. Described time point: persistent/refractory GD, antithyroid drugs over 5 years with positive TRAb. RNA from PBMCs was the source of the TCR library. The starting material was peripheral blood mononuclear cells (PBMCs), obtained when the disease was refractory, from a patient treated with antithyroid drugs. The receptors shown here come from a female donor with Graves disease.

The chain carries TRBV20-1 and TRBJ1-1; D uncertain. There are 14 residues in the CDR3. The germline V gene encodes CDR1 DFQATT and CDR2 SNEGSKA (reference sequence). Trimming removed 6 bases from V and 10 bases from J, with 24 bases in between. DNA of the CDR3: TGCAGTGCCGAGGCGTCCACAGATTCCTTACCAGCTTTCTTT. Encoded protein: CSAEASTDSLPAFF.

This clonotype has ten or more counts. The rearrangement links TRBV2 to TRBJ1-1; D is ambiguous. The CDR3 loop spans 17 amino acids. Trimming removed 6 bases from V and 7 bases from J, with 27 bases in between. CDR1 and CDR2 (germline): SNHLY, FYNNEI. The CDR3: CASSRHPSSGRNLEAFF. DNA for the CDR3: TGTGCCAGCAGCCGCCACCCTTCGTCCGGGAGGAACCTTGAAGCTTTCTTT. The variable domain in full, completed from reference TRBV2 and TRBJ1-1, reads EPEVTQTPSHQVTQMGQEVILRCVPISNHLYFYWYRQILGQKVEFLVSFYNNEISEKSEIFDDQFSVERPDGSNFTLKIRSTKLEDSAMYFCASSRHPSSGRNLEAFFGQGTRLTVV.

This rearrangement joins TRBV28 to TRBJ2-3; no reliable D call. This CDR3 has 17 residues. Germline V gives CDR1 MDHEN, CDR2 SYDVKM. V gave up 3 bases and J gave up 1 base, with 17 bases separating them. For the CDR3, the DNA is TGTGCCAGCAGTTTCGGGCTTAGTCGTGTCGGCACAGATACGCAGTATTTT. Translated, it gives CASSFGLSRVGTDTQYF.

This clonotype showed up many times. The CDR3 bases are TGTGCCAGCAGATACAGGGAGGCAGGAGAGACCCAGTACTTC. It encodes CASRYREAGETQYF. The chain combines TRBV12-3 or TRBV12-4 with TRBJ2-5, with D possibly being TRBD1 or TRBD2 (6 bases each). The CDR3 is 14 amino acids. The V and J ends lost 6 bases and 4 bases respectively, with 15 bases between them.

This clonotype was seen at least ten times. The rearrangement joins TRBV28 to TRBJ1-2, with D perhaps matching TRBD1 (5 bases). The CDR3 is 14 amino acids. The V end was cut by 1 base, the J end by 6 bases, with 12 bases between. Germline CDR1 is MDHEN and CDR2 is SYDVKM. Here the CDR3 DNA reads TGTGCCAGCAGTTTATCCCGGGGGGTAGATGGCTACACCTTC. Protein product: CASSLSRGVDGYTF.

The chain couples TRBV7-2 to TRBJ1-2, with D possibly being TRBD1 (5 bases). The length of the CDR3 is 16 residues. The germline V gene encodes CDR1 SGHTA and CDR2 FQGNSA. V lost 5 bases and J 8 bases, leaving 24 bases between the germline ends. DNA for the CDR3: TGTGCCAGCAGCCAGGGAGGACGGATCGACGACGGGGGCTACACCTTC. It encodes CASSQGGRIDDGGYTF.

This clonotype was found many times. The gene calls are TRBV6-1 and TRBJ1-4, with D possibly matching TRBD1 (5 bases). The V end was cut by 2 bases, the J end by 7 bases, with 5 bases between. Per germline, CDR1 MNHNS and CDR2 SASEGT. This CDR3 region has 12 residues. DNA of the CDR3: TGTGCCAGCAGTGAACAGGGTGAAAAACTGTTTTTT. Protein: CASSEQGEKLFF.

In this sample, this clonotype turned up many times. CDR3 bases: TGTGCCAGCAGTTACTCAGCGGTTCGAGGGGAAAAACTGTTTTTT. It translates to CASSYSAVRGEKLFF. This chain joins TRBV6-5 and TRBJ1-4; D gene ambiguous. The CDR3 extends over 15 amino acids. Trimming removed 0 bases from V and 8 bases from J, with 13 bases in between. Germline V gene sequence: CDR1 MNHEY, CDR2 SVGAGI.

There are many counts of this clonotype. This chain links TRBV7-2 with TRBJ1-1, with 9 bases that match TRBD1. The CDR3 spans 17 residues. CDR1 and CDR2 from the germline V gene are SGHTA and FQGNSA. V dropped 0 bases and J dropped 6; count of bases not matched to a gene: 11. In DNA, the CDR3 is TGTGCCAGCAGCTTAGCGCCCCTACAGGGGGCGCGGGCTGAAGCTTTCTTT. Protein sequence: CASSLAPLQGARAEAFF.

The CDR3 bases are TGTGCCAGCAGCCAAGACTTCGCGGGAGGGCCTTACTCGGAGACCCAGTACTTC. This codes for CASSQDFAGGPYSETQYF. This chain links TRBV3-1 with TRBJ2-5; 9 nucleotides agree with TRBD2. V lost 0 bases, J lost 5 bases, and 13 bases stayed unmatched. This CDR3 region has 18 residues. Germline V gene data show CDR1 as LGHDT and CDR2 as YNNKEL (reference sequence).

This clonotype was observed a few times. In DNA form, the CDR3 reads TGCAGCGTTGAAGTGAACATATTCTCCTACGAGCAGTACTTC. Its protein is CSVEVNIFSYEQYF. J is TRBJ2-7 and V is TRBV29-1; D gene uncertain. Trimming took 1 base from V and 0 from J, leaving 10 bases between them. CDR1 and CDR2 (germline): SQVTM, ANQGSEA. The CDR3 extends over 14 amino acids.

The sample holds many counts of this clonotype. The V and J genes are TRBV20-1 and TRBJ2-7, with 7 bases lining up with TRBD1. CDR1 is DFQATT, CDR2 SNEGSKA, per germline (reference sequence). V lost 3 bases and J lost 0; bases outside the gene matches: 5. CDR3 size: 14 residues. The CDR3 DNA sequence: TGCAGTGCTAGGAGGGGGCTGAGCTCCTACGAGCAGTACTTC. Protein product: CSARRGLSSYEQYF.

This clonotype was counted ten times or more. The chain recombines TRBV6-2 or TRBV6-3 with TRBJ2-7; D unclear. V was shortened by 4 bases and J by 4 bases, with 8 bases between the two germline ends. This CDR3 is built from 12 residues. Looked up from germline, CDR1 is MNHEY and CDR2 is SVGEGT. CDR3 protein: CASSFGWYEQYF. The CDR3 nucleotides read TGTGCCAGCAGTTTTGGTTGGTACGAGCAGTACTTC.

This rearrangement joins TRBV11-2 to TRBJ2-3; 14 nucleotides align to TRBD2. The CDR3 consists of 20 residues. The V segment lost 1 base and the J segment 6 bases; nucleotides outside the gene matches: 15. In germline, CDR1 is SGHAT, CDR2 FQNNGV. CDR3 loop: CASSLALTGTSGRMRDTQYF. The CDR3 coding sequence is TGTGCCAGCAGCTTAGCACTCACCGGGACTAGCGGGAGAATGAGGGATACGCAGTATTTT.

This clonotype was seen ten or more times. The genes are TRBV30 and TRBJ1-2, with 8 bases lining up with TRBD1. J was trimmed by 2 bases and V by 4 bases; bases with no gene match: 3. CDR1 and CDR2 from the germline V gene are GTSNPN and SVGIG (reference sequence). CDR3 length: 13 amino acids. This chain's CDR3 is CAWTPGGNYGYTF. The CDR3 nucleotides read TGTGCCTGGACCCCAGGGGGCAACTATGGCTACACCTTC.

The rearrangement uses TRBV11-2 and TRBJ1-1, with D possibly matching TRBD1 (5 bases). Germline CDR1 and CDR2: SGHAT and FQNNGV. This CDR3 region has 14 residues. Deletions cut 5 bases from V and 7 bases from J, with 17 bases between. CDR3 sequence: CASSILGGVGEAFF. The CDR3 coding sequence is TGTGCCAGCAGCATTCTGGGGGGGGTTGGTGAAGCTTTCTTT. The whole variable domain, remainder taken from reference TRBV11-2 and TRBJ1-1, is EAGVAQSPRYKIIEKRQSVAFWCNPISGHATLYWYQQILGQGPKLLIQFQNNGVVDDSQLPKDRFSAERLKGVDSTLKIQPAKLEDSAVYLCASSILGGVGEAFFGQGTRLTVV.

The CDR3 DNA reads as TGCGCCAGCAGCCAAGTTTTACCCATTAAAGGGAGGAGGGCCGGGGAGCTGTTTTTT. Translating gives CASSQVLPIKGRRAGELFF. The rearrangement links TRBV4-1 to TRBJ2-2; D is possibly TRBD2 (6 bases). Trimming left V 1 base short and J 6 bases short, with 24 bases between. The CDR3 spans 19 residues. CDR1 and CDR2 from the germline V gene are MGHRA and YSYEKL.

This clonotype was picked up many times. The chain couples TRBV9 to TRBJ2-5, with 16 bases identical to TRBD2. The CDR3 consists of 19 residues. CDR1 and CDR2 from the germline V gene are SGDLS and YYNGEE. J gave up 1 base and V 3 bases, and 9 bases lay outside the gene matches. CDR3 nucleotide sequence: TGTGCCAGCAGCGGGGGACTAGCGGGAGGGCCTACCGGCCAAGAGACCCAGTACTTC. Protein sequence: CASSGGLAGGPTGQETQYF.

V gene TRBV7-8 combines with J gene TRBJ1-2; D is uncertain. V lost 0 bases and J lost 10, with 12 bases in between. This CDR3 has 13 residues. Germline loops: CDR1 SGHVS, CDR2 FQNEAQ. The CDR3 protein is CASSLANSPDYTF. In nucleotides, the CDR3 is TGTGCCAGCAGCTTAGCTAACAGCCCCGACTACACCTTC.

The chain joins TRBV2 to TRBJ2-3, with D possibly being TRBD1 or TRBD2 (5 bases each). The length of the CDR3 is 14 residues. Germline V gene data show CDR1 as SNHLY and CDR2 as FYNNEI. The germline V and J ends were trimmed by 6 bases and 2 bases, with 12 bases remaining between them. The CDR3 is CASSWGPNTDTQYF. The CDR3 DNA reads TGTGCCAGCAGCTGGGGACCTAACACAGATACGCAGTATTTT.

This clonotype was seen many times. The chain is built from TRBV28 and TRBJ1-6; the D gene is possibly TRBD1 (5 bases). V lost 6 bases to trimming and J lost 5 bases, with 11 bases between them. This CDR3 has 14 amino acids. From germline, CDR1 is MDHEN and CDR2 SYDVKM. The CDR3 here is CASRRDGNNSPLHF. Here the CDR3 DNA reads TGTGCCAGCAGAAGGGACGGTAATAATTCACCCCTCCACTTT.

Ten or more counts support this clonotype. The chain employs TRBV28 and TRBJ2-7; tentatively, D is TRBD1 (5 bases). V shed 6 bases and J shed 5 bases, with 14 bases lying between them. Germline V gene lookup returns CDR1 MDHEN and CDR2 SYDVKM. The CDR3 is 13 residues long. CDR3 amino acids: CASRAGAFDEQYF. CDR3 DNA: TGTGCCAGCAGAGCTGGGGCGTTCGACGAGCAGTACTTC. Based on the CDR3 plus reference TRBV28 and TRBJ2-7, the full variable domain is DVKVTQSSRYLVKRTGEKVFLECVQDMDHENMFWYRQDPGLGLRLIYFSYDVKMKEKGDIPEGYSVSREKKERFSLILESASTNQTSMYLCASRAGAFDEQYFGPGTRLTVT.

This clonotype showed up many times. V and J are TRBV11-2 and TRBJ1-2; TRBD1 is a possible D gene (6 bases). Trimming cost V 2 bases and J 4 bases, with 11 bases left between them. The CDR3 extends over 14 amino acids. In germline, CDR1 is SGHAT, CDR2 FQNNGV. CDR3 DNA sequence: TGTGCCAGCAGCTTATGGCAGGGGTCCTATGGCTACACCTTC. Protein product: CASSLWQGSYGYTF.

This clonotype was counted ten times or more. This chain joins TRBV28 and TRBJ2-2; 7 nucleotides line up with TRBD1. Germline CDR1 is MDHEN and CDR2 is SYDVKM. The CDR3 is 15 residues long. Trimming removed 7 bases from V and 0 bases from J; junction bases left unmatched: 5. The CDR3 loop reads CASTTGTANTGELFF. CDR3 nucleotide sequence: TGTGCCAGCACTACCGGGACAGCGAACACCGGGGAGCTGTTTTTT.

This clonotype was seen only a few times. V is TRBV19 and J is TRBJ1-3, with no clear D. V lost 4 bases to trimming and J lost 0 bases, with 13 bases between them. The CDR3 consists of 16 residues. Germline V gene lookup returns CDR1 LNHDA and CDR2 SQIVND (reference sequence). The CDR3 sequence: CASSTSALISGNTIYF. The CDR3 DNA sequence: TGTGCCAGTAGTACCTCCGCCCTGATCTCTGGAAACACCATATATTTT.

This clonotype was seen more than once but under ten times. The chain combines TRBV5-8 with TRBJ2-7, with D perhaps matching TRBD1 or TRBD2 (5 bases each). The CDR3 length is 15 residues. Germline V gene lookup returns CDR1 SGHTS and CDR2 YDEGEE. Trimming shortened V by 3 bases and J by 4 bases, and 17 bases separated the two germline ends. CDR3 sequence: CASSWGIRDGYEQYF. The CDR3 coding sequence is TGTGCCAGCAGCTGGGGGATAAGGGATGGTTACGAGCAGTACTTC. The variable domain in full, completed from reference TRBV5-8 and TRBJ2-7, reads EAGVTQSPTHLIKTRGQQATLRCSPISGHTSVYWYQQALGLGLQFLLWYDEGEERNRGNFPPRFSGRQFPNYSSELNVNALELEDSALYLCASSWGIRDGYEQYFGPGTRLTVT.